One sample yielded the 21 T cell receptor beta chains listed below, sequenced in a study of T cell responses to AZD1222 COVID-19 vaccine. Generated by immunoSEQ multiplex PCR, the TCRdb table keeps only in-frame clones and is missing some. The data contain around 130,000 clones, roughly 91% of them singletons. Sequencing used peripheral blood, obtained on day 0 of AZD1222 vaccination. The receptors come from an adult in good health.

This chain links TRBV21-1 with TRBJ1-1; the DNA was not used to check the table's D call, TRBD1. TRBV21-1 is shown as a pseudogene. The CDR3 has 16 amino acids. CDR3 in amino acids: CASSSNPGQGNTEAFF. CDR3 in DNA: TGTGCCAGCAGCTCTAATCCGGGACAGGGGAACACTGAAGCTTTCTTT.

V is TRBV5-4 and J is TRBJ1-6, with 9 nucleotides matching TRBD1. Germline V gene sequence: CDR1 SGHNT, CDR2 YYREEE (reference sequence). The CDR3 has 16 amino acids. Trimming removed 4 bases from V and 0 bases from J; junction bases left unmatched: 2. The CDR3 DNA reads TGTGCCAGCAGCGGGACAGGGAGCTCCTATAATTCACCCCTCCACTTT. This translates into CASSGTGSSYNSPLHF.

For the CDR3, the DNA is TGTGCCAGCAGCCATGACAGGGAACACGAGCAGTACTTC. It is translated as CASSHDREHEQYF. The chain carries TRBV7-9 and TRBJ2-7, with 7 bases that match TRBD1. Germline values: CDR1 SEHNR, CDR2 FQNEAQ (reference sequence). The CDR3 is 13 amino acids. With 5 bases clipped from V and 5 bases from J, the junction kept 6 bases outside the gene matches.

The chain recombines TRBV7-2 with TRBJ2-5; D is undetermined. The CDR3 has 15 residues. V gave up 2 bases and J gave up 1 base, with 11 bases separating them. Per the germline V gene, CDR1 is SGHTA and CDR2 is FQGNSA. Here the CDR3 reads CASSLKPLIQETQYF. The DNA for the CDR3 is TGTGCCAGCAGCTTAAAGCCCTTGATCCAAGAGACCCAGTACTTC. Drawing the rest from reference TRBV7-2 and TRBJ2-5, the complete variable domain is GAGVSQSPSNKVTEKGKDVELRCDPISGHTALYWYRQSLGQGLEFLIYFQGNSAPDKSGLPSDRFSAERTGGSVSTLTIQRTQQEDSAVYLCASSLKPLIQETQYFGPGTRLLVL.

V gene TRBV4-1 combines with J gene TRBJ2-7; D remains ambiguous. V was shortened by 1 base and J by 2 bases, with 6 bases between the two germline ends. Germline V gene data show CDR1 as MGHRA and CDR2 as YSYEKL. This CDR3 region has 13 residues. The CDR3 is CASSQASPYEQYF. CDR3 bases: TGCGCCAGCAGCCAAGCCTCCCCCTACGAGCAGTACTTC.

This rearrangement joins TRBV18 to TRBJ2-1; 7 bases line up with TRBD2. The CDR3 loop spans 16 amino acids. The germline V gene encodes CDR1 KGHSH and CDR2 LQKENI. Losses at the gene ends were 0 bases for V and 3 bases for J; bases not matched to a gene: 5. CDR3 sequence (DNA): TGTGCCAGCTCACCACCTCTGCGGGAGTTCTACAATGAGCAGTTCTTC. Amino acids: CASSPPLREFYNEQFF. The full variable domain, completed using reference TRBV18 and TRBJ2-1, is NAGVMQNPRHLVRRRGQEARLRCSPMKGHSHVYWYRQLPEEGLKFMVYLQKENIIDESGMPKERFSAEFPKEGPSILRIQQVVRGDSAAYFCASSPPLREFYNEQFFGPGTRLTVL.

As DNA, the CDR3 is TGCGCCAGCAGCCAAGATGGGGAGACCGGGGGTCTCAATGAGCAGTTCTTC. As protein: CASSQDGETGGLNEQFF. The V and J genes are TRBV4-3 and TRBJ2-1; weak D call: TRBD2 (6 bases). V was trimmed by 0 bases and J by 6 bases, leaving 18 bases between them. This CDR3 spans 17 amino acids. Per germline, CDR1 LGHNA and CDR2 YSLEER.

CDR3: CASAGGGGGSPLHF. CDR3 DNA: TGTGCCAGCGCGGGAGGAGGGGGGGGTTCACCCCTCCACTTT. The chain employs TRBV27 and TRBJ1-6; D may be TRBD1 (6 bases). Looked up from germline, CDR1 is MNHEY and CDR2 is SMNVEV (reference sequence). V lost 8 bases and J 9 bases, leaving 17 bases between the germline ends. The CDR3 runs to 14 residues.

The V gene is TRBV7-2, the J gene TRBJ2-1; TRBD2 aligns across 12 bases. In germline, CDR1 is SGHTA, CDR2 FQGNSA. J gave up 7 bases and V 5 bases, and 6 bases lay outside the gene matches. The CDR3 is 15 residues long. DNA of the CDR3: TGTGCCAGCAGCATACTAGCGGGAGGTGGGAATGAGCAGTTCTTC. Encoded protein: CASSILAGGGNEQFF.

V usage is TRBV18 and J usage is TRBJ2-1; D gene unclear. The V gene lost 9 bases and the J gene lost 0 bases, with 6 bases spanning the gap. The germline V gene encodes CDR1 KGHSH and CDR2 LQKENI. CDR3 size: 12 residues. The CDR3 DNA follows: TGTGCCAGTGGGGTCTCCTACAATGAGCAGTTCTTC. Translated: CASGVSYNEQFF.

The chain carries TRBV30 and TRBJ1-1; D call uncertain. The V gene lost 2 bases and the J gene lost 1 base, with 8 bases spanning the gap. The germline V gene has CDR1 GTSNPN and CDR2 SVGIG (reference sequence). The CDR3 covers 13 residues. CDR3 loop: CAWSWMKNTEAFF. The CDR3 DNA sequence: TGTGCCTGGAGTTGGATGAAGAACACTGAAGCTTTCTTT. The full variable domain, completed using reference TRBV30 and TRBJ1-1, is SQTIHQWPATLVQPVGSPLSLECTVEGTSNPNLYWYRQAAGRGLQLLFYSVGIGQISSEVPQNLSASRPQDRQFILSSKKLLLSDSGFYLCAWSWMKNTEAFFGQGTRLTVV.

V is TRBV19 and J is TRBJ1-1; D is possibly TRBD1 (6 bases). The V gene's germline CDR1 is LNHDA and CDR2 SQIVND (reference sequence). Trimming stripped 9 bases from V and 3 bases from J, with 14 bases between. CDR3 length equals 13 residues. The CDR3 loop reads CASRRGEDTEAFF. CDR3 DNA sequence: TGTGCCAGCCGTAGGGGGGAGGACACTGAAGCTTTCTTT.

V gene TRBV14 combines with J gene TRBJ2-1, with D maybe TRBD2 (6 bases). The CDR3 is 15 amino acids. The germline gives CDR1 SGHDN, CDR2 FVKESK. Between the trimmed V and J ends, which lost 0 bases and 5 bases, there was a span of 11 bases. CDR3: CASSQDWGGNNEQFF. CDR3 DNA: TGTGCCAGCAGCCAAGATTGGGGCGGGAACAATGAGCAGTTCTTC.

The J gene is TRBJ1-4, the V gene TRBV6-5; D unresolved. Trimming stripped 0 bases from V and 8 bases from J, with 10 bases between. The CDR3 has 14 residues. CDR1 is MNHEY and CDR2 is SVGAGI in the germline V gene. CDR3 sequence reads: CASSYSPGGEKLFF. The CDR3 region has the DNA TGTGCCAGCAGTTACTCGCCAGGAGGGGAAAAACTGTTTTTT.

The V call is TRBV9, the J call TRBJ2-3, with a possible D match to TRBD2 (5 bases). The CDR3 runs 15 residues. Germline V gene lookup returns CDR1 SGDLS and CDR2 YYNGEE. Trimming removed 4 bases at V and 3 bases at J, with 15 bases between. CDR3 DNA: TGTGCCAGCAGCCCAAGAGGAGGTCTTACAGATACGCAGTATTTT. This gives the protein CASSPRGGLTDTQYF.

This clone was counted once. The rearrangement uses TRBV5-6 and TRBJ2-7; 8 bases map to TRBD1. Germline CDR1 is SGHDT and CDR2 is YYEEEE. The V gene end was trimmed by 3 bases and the J gene end by 4 bases; junction bases not matched to a gene: 9. The CDR3 consists of 15 residues. The CDR3 reads CASSSRQGWAYEQYF. The CDR3 nucleotides are TGTGCCAGCAGCTCCCGACAGGGGTGGGCGTACGAGCAGTACTTC.

V gene TRBV9 combines with J gene TRBJ1-6; D is uncertain. Germline CDR1 is SGDLS and CDR2 is YYNGEE. The CDR3 spans 12 residues. V was trimmed by 3 bases and J by 7 bases, leaving 5 bases between them. CDR3 residues: CASSGYNSPLHF. CDR3 coding DNA: TGTGCCAGCAGCGGATACAATTCACCCCTCCACTTT.

The chain combines TRBV12-3 or TRBV12-4 with TRBJ2-7; D gene ambiguous. V lost 5 bases to trimming and J lost 4 bases, with 6 bases between them. The CDR3 is made up of 11 amino acids. In DNA form, the CDR3 reads TGTGCCAGCAGTCCTCGTTACGAGCAGTACTTC. Translated, it gives CASSPRYEQYF.

The genes are TRBV5-6 and TRBJ2-7; 8 nucleotides line up with TRBD1. This CDR3 contains 15 residues. Germline-derived CDR1 and CDR2 are SGHDT and YYEEEE. The J segment lost 6 bases and the V segment lost 4 bases, leaving 12 bases of the junction unmatched. CDR3 in amino acids: CASSPGQVWHPEQYF. For the CDR3, the DNA is TGTGCCAGCAGCCCGGGACAGGTTTGGCATCCCGAGCAGTACTTC. Together with reference TRBV5-6 and TRBJ2-7, the CDR3 gives the full variable domain: DAGVTQSPTHLIKTRGQQVTLRCSPKSGHDTVSWYQQALGQGPQFIFQYYEEEERQRGNFPDRFSGHQFPNYSSELNVNALLLGDSALYLCASSPGQVWHPEQYFGPGTRLTVT.

This clone has just one count. The chain recombines TRBV11-2 with TRBJ2-1, with a possible D match to TRBD2 (6 bases). The germline V gene encodes CDR1 SGHAT and CDR2 FQNNGV. V lost 4 bases and J 3 bases, leaving 16 bases between the germline ends. This CDR3 comprises 16 residues. The CDR3 nucleotides read TGTGCCAGCAGCTCCGCGAAGCCGGGAGACTACAATGAGCAGTTCTTC. Translated, it gives CASSSAKPGDYNEQFF.

This chain links TRBV7-3 with TRBJ1-2; 9 nucleotides agree with TRBD1. V lost 2 bases to trimming and J lost 4 bases; unmatched junction nucleotides: 8. This CDR3 region has 16 residues. In germline, CDR1 is SGHTA, CDR2 FQGTGA. The CDR3 region has the DNA TGTGCCAGCAGCTTAGCCCCGGGACAGGGCGTCTATGGCTACACCTTC. Its translation: CASSLAPGQGVYGYTF.